This T cell receptor (beta chain) came from a study of monozygotic twins with inflammatory bowel disease. The CDR3 sequence is 14 residues long. Per germline, CDR1 MNHNS and CDR2 SASEGT. Each of the TCR libraries took approximately 3.5 ug of total RNA. TCRdb reprocessed the 5' RACE reads, with one entry per CDR3 protein and no DNA. The sample table sets out 200,000 to 250,000 distinct CDR3 sequences. Phlebotomy per donor yielded a single 2.5 ml blood sample. The study, taken as a whole, reports: By inverse Simpson index, TCRbeta diversity was lower in IBD patients than in healthy co-twins.

As concerns this clonotype: Its antigen is not known.

Material: blood. The receptor's source is a human donor with ulcerative colitis or Crohn's disease, or a healthy co-twin of an affected twin (not recorded which). The V call is TRBV6-1, the J call TRBJ1-1; no DNA is available, so the TRBD1 call from TCRdb remains unchecked. The CDR3 sequence is CASRTQGWNTEAFF.